This entry is about one T cell receptor (beta chain). The target antigen is unknown. V gave up 6 bases and J gave up 5 bases, with 19 bases separating them. Germline lookup yields CDR1 MNHEY and CDR2 SVGAGI. The CDR3 is 15 residues long. The data derive from a study of T cell responses to AZD1222 COVID-19 vaccine. The data were produced by immunoSEQ multiplex PCR, yet TCRdb's version contains in-frame clones alone and is incomplete. The profile shows around 140,000 clones, 90% to 95% of them singletons. Study results and caveats: Unmutated regions of variants are reportedly targeted by nearly half of spike-specific TCRs. The donor cohort was predominantly white British with a female majority, and clonal diversity may have been underestimated. Repertoire sampling was restricted to post-peak T cell response timepoints.

This receptor was identified in an adult who had recovered from COVID-19. This material consisted of peripheral blood, taken after recovery from COVID-19. This chain links TRBV6-5 with TRBJ2-5; no clear D. The CDR3: CASSPNSARTETQYF. As DNA, the CDR3 is TGTGCCAGCAGCCCCAACTCGGCTCGGACGGAGACCCAGTACTTC.